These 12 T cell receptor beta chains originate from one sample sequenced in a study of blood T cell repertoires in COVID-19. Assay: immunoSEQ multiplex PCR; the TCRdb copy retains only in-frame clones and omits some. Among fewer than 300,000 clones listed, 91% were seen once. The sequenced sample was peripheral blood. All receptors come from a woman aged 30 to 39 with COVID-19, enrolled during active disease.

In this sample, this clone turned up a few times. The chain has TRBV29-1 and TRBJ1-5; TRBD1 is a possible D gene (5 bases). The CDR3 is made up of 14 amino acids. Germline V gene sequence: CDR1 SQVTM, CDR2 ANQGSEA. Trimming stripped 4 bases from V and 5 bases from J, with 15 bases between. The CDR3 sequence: CSVVGGTVYQPQHF. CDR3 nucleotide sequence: TGCAGCGTTGTGGGGGGAACGGTTTATCAGCCCCAGCATTTT.

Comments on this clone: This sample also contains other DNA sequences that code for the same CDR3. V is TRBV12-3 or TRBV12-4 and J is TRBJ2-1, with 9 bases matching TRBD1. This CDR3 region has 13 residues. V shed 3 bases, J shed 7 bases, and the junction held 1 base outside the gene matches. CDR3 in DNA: TGTGCCAGCAGTTTGGACAGGGGTAATGAGCAGTTCTTC. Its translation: CASSLDRGNEQFF.

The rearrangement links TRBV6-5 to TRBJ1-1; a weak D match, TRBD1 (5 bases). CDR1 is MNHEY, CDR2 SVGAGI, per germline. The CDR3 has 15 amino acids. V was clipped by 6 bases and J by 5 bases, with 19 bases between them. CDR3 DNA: TGTGCCAGCAGCCATCTCCCCGTGGGGGGAACTGAAGCTTTCTTT. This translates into CASSHLPVGGTEAFF.

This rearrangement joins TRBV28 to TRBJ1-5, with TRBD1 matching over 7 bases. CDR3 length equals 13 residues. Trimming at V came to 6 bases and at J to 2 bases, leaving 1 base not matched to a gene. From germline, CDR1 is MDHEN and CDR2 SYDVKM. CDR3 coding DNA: TGTGCCAGCAGCCAGGGGGGCAATCAGCCCCAGCATTTT. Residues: CASSQGGNQPQHF.

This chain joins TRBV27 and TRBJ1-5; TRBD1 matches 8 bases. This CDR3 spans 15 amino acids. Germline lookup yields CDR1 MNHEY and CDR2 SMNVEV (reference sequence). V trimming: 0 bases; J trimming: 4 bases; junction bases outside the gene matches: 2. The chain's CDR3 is CASSLSGDRNQPQHF. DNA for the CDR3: TGTGCCAGCAGTTTATCGGGGGACAGGAATCAGCCCCAGCATTTT.

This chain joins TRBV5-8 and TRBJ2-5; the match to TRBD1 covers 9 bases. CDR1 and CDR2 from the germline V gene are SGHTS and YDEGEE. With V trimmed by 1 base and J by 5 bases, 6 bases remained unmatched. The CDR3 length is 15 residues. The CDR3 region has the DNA TGTGCCAGCAGCTTGACGGGACAGGGATGGGAGACCCAGTACTTC. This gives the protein CASSLTGQGWETQYF.

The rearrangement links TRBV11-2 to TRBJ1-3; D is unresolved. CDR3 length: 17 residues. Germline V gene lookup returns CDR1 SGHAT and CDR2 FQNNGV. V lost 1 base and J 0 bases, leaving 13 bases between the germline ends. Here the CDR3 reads CASSLVAGVSSGNTIYF. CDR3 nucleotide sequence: TGTGCCAGCAGCTTAGTGGCAGGTGTCAGCTCTGGAAACACCATATATTTT.

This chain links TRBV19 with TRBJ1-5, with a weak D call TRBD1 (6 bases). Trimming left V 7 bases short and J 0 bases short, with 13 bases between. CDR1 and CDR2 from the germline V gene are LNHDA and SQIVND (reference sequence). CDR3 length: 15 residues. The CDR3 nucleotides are TGTGCCAGTATTAACAGGGCTACTAGCAATCAGCCCCAGCATTTT. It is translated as CASINRATSNQPQHF.

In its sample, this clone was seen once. CDR3 DNA: TGCGCCAGCAGTGAGTCGGTAGCGGCTTCCTACGAGCAGTACTTC. Its protein product is CASSESVAASYEQYF. The V call is TRBV10-1, the J call TRBJ2-7; D might be TRBD2 (6 bases). Trimming stripped 0 bases from V and 1 base from J, with 10 bases between. Germline V lookup: CDR1 WNHNN, CDR2 SYGVQD (reference sequence). The CDR3 has 15 residues.

DNA for the CDR3: TGCGCCAGCAGCTTGGTGGAGCCCTATGGCTACACCTTC. It specifies CASSLVEPYGYTF. V and J are TRBV5-1 and TRBJ1-2; D remains ambiguous. Trimming left V 0 bases short and J 4 bases short, with 7 bases between. Germline loops: CDR1 SGHRS, CDR2 YFSETQ. The CDR3 is 13 amino acids.

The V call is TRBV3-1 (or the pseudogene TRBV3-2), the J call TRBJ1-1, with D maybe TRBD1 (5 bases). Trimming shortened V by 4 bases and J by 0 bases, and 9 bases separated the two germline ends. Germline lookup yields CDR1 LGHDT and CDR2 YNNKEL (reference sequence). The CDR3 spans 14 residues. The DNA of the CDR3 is TGTGCCAGCAGCCCCGGGACTCTGAACACTGAAGCTTTCTTT. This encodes CASSPGTLNTEAFF.

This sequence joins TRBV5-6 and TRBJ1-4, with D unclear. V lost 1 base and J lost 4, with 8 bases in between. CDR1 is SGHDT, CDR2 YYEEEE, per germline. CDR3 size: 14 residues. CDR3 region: CASSLLQNNEKLFF. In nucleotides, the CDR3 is TGTGCCAGCAGCTTGCTACAGAATAATGAAAAACTGTTTTTT.